These 20 T cell receptor beta chains originate from one sample sequenced in a study of T cells in localized non-small cell lung cancer. TCRdb's table, derived via immunoSEQ multiplex PCR, lists solely in-frame clones and lacks some. There are over a thousand clones in the sample; less than 20% occur only once, and around 15% lies in the top ten. Material: normal lung tissue next to the tumor, obtained before any cancer treatment. Receptors were obtained from a woman between 35 and 75 years old with stage II lung adenocarcinoma.

The table lists this clone with a few counts. The rearrangement joins TRBV28 to TRBJ1-2, with unresolved D. Germline V gene lookup returns CDR1 MDHEN and CDR2 SYDVKM. This CDR3 has 16 amino acids. Trimming took 2 bases from V and 0 from J, leaving 13 bases between them. CDR3 amino acids: CASSLTTAISNYGYTF. The DNA for the CDR3 is TGTGCCAGCAGTTTAACGACGGCGATCTCTAACTATGGCTACACCTTC.

CDR3 sequence (DNA): TGCGCCAGCAGCTTGGTGCAGCCCCAAGAGACCCAGTACTTC. Translated, it gives CASSLVQPQETQYF. The V and J genes are TRBV5-1 and TRBJ2-5; no definite D call. CDR3 length: 14 residues. Trimming took 0 bases from V and 1 from J, leaving 7 bases between them. CDR1 and CDR2 (germline): SGHRS, YFSETQ. The full variable domain, completed using reference TRBV5-1 and TRBJ2-5, is KAGVTQTPRYLIKTRGQQVTLSCSPISGHRSVSWYQQTPGQGLQFLFEYFSETQRNKGNFPGRFSGRQFSNSRSEMNVSTLELGDSALYLCASSLVQPQETQYFGPGTRLLVL.

This clone was detected only a few times. This chain uses TRBV11-3 with TRBJ2-2, with TRBD1 matching over 10 bases. This CDR3 region has 19 residues. Germline V gene sequence: CDR1 SGHNT, CDR2 YENEEA. V lost 4 bases to trimming and J lost 0 bases; unmatched junction nucleotides: 11. Written as DNA, the CDR3 is TGTGCCAGCAGCTCCCTAGGGGACAGGGGCACACCGAACACCGGGGAGCTGTTTTTT. This encodes CASSSLGDRGTPNTGELFF.

A few counts support this clone. The same CDR3 also results from other DNA sequences found in this sample. This chain joins TRBV28 and TRBJ1-2; 11 positions agree with TRBD1. The CDR3 contains 12 residues. Looked up from germline, CDR1 is MDHEN and CDR2 is SYDVKM. The trim removed 10 bases at V and 5 bases at J, leaving 3 bases unmatched. The CDR3 DNA sequence: TGTGCCACCGGGGACAGGGGGTATGGCTACACCTTC. As protein: CATGDRGYGYTF.

This clone appeared a few times. The chain combines TRBV6-8 with TRBJ1-1; D is unresolved. Trimming took off 5 bases at V and 10 bases at J, with 14 bases between the two ends. Germline V gene sequence: CDR1 MNHGY, CDR2 SAAAGT. The CDR3 runs 12 residues. The CDR3 bases are TGTGCCAGCAGTGACCCGGTAGAAAGAGCTTTCTTT. As protein: CASSDPVERAFF.

This clone was counted only a few times. This rearrangement joins TRBV6-8 to TRBJ1-3; D uncertain. Germline V CDR1 and CDR2: MNHGY, SAAAGT. The V end was cut by 6 bases, the J end by 0 bases, with 9 bases between. The CDR3 spans 14 residues. The CDR3 nucleotides read TGTGCCAGCAGCCTCGCGGGCTCTGGAAACACCATATATTTT. Encoded protein: CASSLAGSGNTIYF.

This clone was seen a few times. The chain combines TRBV6-8 with TRBJ2-1; 8 nucleotides align to TRBD2. V was pared by 5 bases and J by 4 bases, with 13 bases of the junction left unmatched. This CDR3 contains 17 residues. The germline V gene encodes CDR1 MNHGY and CDR2 SAAAGT. CDR3 amino acids: CASSQPWAGGPYNEQFF. For the CDR3, the DNA is TGTGCCAGCAGTCAGCCTTGGGCGGGGGGTCCGTACAATGAGCAGTTCTTC.

The CDR3 here is CASSLDGMAGANTDTQYF. CDR3 coding DNA: TGTGCCAGCAGCTTAGATGGGATGGCGGGGGCGAACACAGATACGCAGTATTTT. V and J are TRBV11-3 and TRBJ2-3; possibly TRBD2 for D (7 bases). V was clipped by 0 bases and J by 2 bases, with 18 bases between them. The germline V gene has CDR1 SGHNT and CDR2 YENEEA. This CDR3 comprises 18 residues.

V gene TRBV19 combines with J gene TRBJ1-1, with D perhaps TRBD1 (5 bases). CDR1 is LNHDA, CDR2 SQIVND, per germline (reference sequence). This CDR3 spans 17 amino acids. The V end lost 7 bases, the J end lost 3 bases, and 24 bases lay between the germline ends. The CDR3 DNA sequence: TGTGCCAGTACCCGATCCTCAGGGAGGTCACGGGACACTGAAGCTTTCTTT. Translation: CASTRSSGRSRDTEAFF.

The chain couples TRBV15 to TRBJ2-5; maybe TRBD1 (7 bases). This CDR3 has 14 residues. Germline-derived CDR1 and CDR2 are LNHNV and YYDKDF (reference sequence). Trimming took 2 bases from V and 5 from J, leaving 12 bases between them. CDR3: CATSRNQGGETQYF. The CDR3 DNA reads as TGTGCCACCAGCAGAAACCAGGGGGGTGAGACCCAGTACTTC.

This clone turned up a few times. The chain carries TRBV11-3 and TRBJ2-3; weak D call: TRBD2 (6 bases). Germline CDR1 reads SGHNT; CDR2 reads YENEEA. The CDR3 extends over 15 amino acids. Trimming removed 7 bases at V and 0 bases at J, with 14 bases between. As DNA, the CDR3 is TGTGCCAGCAACATTCAGGCGGGAAGCACAGATACGCAGTATTTT. As protein: CASNIQAGSTDTQYF.

This clone was found a few times. The CDR3 sequence is CASSLDTAAIYEQYF. CDR3 in DNA: TGTGCCAGCAGCTTAGACACAGCGGCGATCTACGAGCAGTACTTC. This rearrangement joins TRBV11-3 to TRBJ2-7; D possibly corresponds to TRBD2 (5 bases). The germline V and J ends were trimmed by 0 bases and 3 bases, with 12 bases remaining between them. The germline V gene has CDR1 SGHNT and CDR2 YENEEA. This CDR3 has 15 amino acids.

There are a few counts of this clone. The CDR3 sequence is CASSVGAGGWSGELFF. The CDR3 region has the DNA TGTGCCAGCAGCGTAGGGGCAGGGGGCTGGTCCGGGGAGCTGTTTTTT. The chain joins TRBV9 to TRBJ2-2; 8 nucleotides align to TRBD1. From germline, CDR1 is SGDLS and CDR2 YYNGEE. V gave up 0 bases and J gave up 6 bases; unmatched junction bases: 7. CDR3 size: 16 residues.

The genes are TRBV6-8 and TRBJ2-3; 9 bases match TRBD1. This CDR3 is built from 15 residues. The germline V gene encodes CDR1 MNHGY and CDR2 SAAAGT. V dropped 10 bases and J dropped 2; count of bases not matched to a gene: 10. The CDR3 sequence is CAITQQGAVTDTQYF. CDR3 in DNA: TGTGCCATCACTCAACAGGGGGCAGTCACAGATACGCAGTATTTT.

The chain is built from TRBV5-1 and TRBJ2-7; weak D call: TRBD2 (5 bases). Trimming removed 1 base from V and 3 bases from J, with 11 bases in between. CDR1 is SGHRS, CDR2 YFSETQ, per germline. This CDR3 spans 14 amino acids. This CDR3 reads CASSLLPGYYEQYF. The CDR3 region has the DNA TGCGCCAGCAGCTTGTTGCCGGGGTACTACGAGCAGTACTTC.

The chain joins TRBV28 to TRBJ1-2; unclear D gene. Trimming removed 3 bases from V and 8 bases from J, with 13 bases in between. Germline CDR1 is MDHEN and CDR2 is SYDVKM. The CDR3 loop spans 13 amino acids. CDR3 sequence reads: CASSLQVGRGYTF. CDR3 sequence (DNA): TGTGCCAGCAGTTTGCAGGTAGGGCGCGGCTACACCTTC.

This clone has just a few counts. The CDR3 bases are TGTGCCAGCAGCCCCCGGACAGGGGGGCCAGTGACTTTCTTT. Translated, it gives CASSPRTGGPVTFF. The chain employs TRBV11-3 and TRBJ1-1; 10 bases are a match to TRBD1. With 5 bases clipped from V and 12 bases from J, the junction kept 12 bases outside the gene matches. Germline V gene sequence: CDR1 SGHNT, CDR2 YENEEA. This CDR3 region has 14 residues.

This clone has a handful of counts. The chain joins TRBV11-3 to TRBJ2-3; D is possibly TRBD2 (6 bases). The CDR3 runs 16 residues. V was pared by 6 bases and J by 1 base, with 17 bases between. Per the germline V gene, CDR1 is SGHNT and CDR2 is YENEEA. CDR3 amino acids: CASRVGLGGGTDTQYF. In DNA, the CDR3 is TGTGCCAGCAGGGTTGGATTAGGCGGGGGCACAGATACGCAGTATTTT. The full variable domain, in which reference TRBV11-3 and TRBJ2-3 provide the parts outside the CDR3, is EAGVVQSPRYKIIEKKQPVAFWCNPISGHNTLYWYLQNLGQGPELLIRYENEEAVDDSQLPKDRFSAERLKGVDSTLKIQPAELGDSAVYLCASRVGLGGGTDTQYFGPGTRLTVL.

The CDR3 coding sequence is TGCAGCGTTGAAGACGGGGAAGGGGAGGTCTACGAGCAGTACTTC. Translation gives CSVEDGEGEVYEQYF. The V call is TRBV29-1, the J call TRBJ2-7, with a tentative D call TRBD2 (6 bases). Trimming left V 0 bases short and J 3 bases short, with 15 bases between. From germline, CDR1 is SQVTM and CDR2 ANQGSEA. The CDR3 is 15 amino acids.

This clone was recorded a few times. The rearrangement joins TRBV11-3 to TRBJ2-1, with D maybe TRBD2 (6 bases). The V gene lost 3 bases and the J gene lost 6 bases, with 21 bases spanning the gap. Germline V gene data show CDR1 as SGHNT and CDR2 as YENEEA. The length of the CDR3 is 17 residues. This CDR3 is CASSLASFAGKRNEQFF. The CDR3, as DNA: TGTGCCAGCAGCTTGGCCTCCTTCGCGGGGAAGCGCAATGAGCAGTTCTTC.